The source of this T cell receptor (beta chain) is a study of blood T cell repertoires in COVID-19. About the research overall: Nucleic acid was either cDNA or gDNA, and it came from T cells, B-cell-depleted T cells, or PBMCs.

Residents of about two dozen US areas, aged about 18 to 95 years, made up the participants. Cohort placement rested on clinical history that participants reported themselves. In the source study's methods: Cell counts per sample came from amplifying reference gene primers. Method: immunoSEQ multiplex PCR; TCRdb's copy keeps in-frame clones and lacks some. That table supplies the V and J calls and clone size; D and trimming were determined from the DNA. This table holds more than 250,000 clones, around 90% found once. Specimen: PBMCs or T cells enriched from blood (not recorded which). This TCR came from a woman between 18 and 29 years old with acute COVID-19.

The CDR3 protein is CASSWDRQTSGRVYEQYF. The CDR3 DNA sequence: TGCGCCAGCAGCTGGGACAGGCAGACTAGCGGGAGAGTCTACGAGCAGTACTTC. The V call is TRBV4-1, the J call TRBJ2-7, with 12 bases identical to TRBD2. Germline lookup yields CDR1 MGHRA and CDR2 YSYEKL. The V segment lost 5 bases and the J segment 3 bases; nucleotides outside the gene matches: 14. This CDR3 is 18 amino acids long.